This TCR beta chain was profiled in a study of blood T cell repertoires in COVID-19. The wider study: There were acute and convalescent COVID-19 samples, and they came from the United States, Italy and Spain. PBMCs, B-cell-depleted T cells, or T cells provided the cDNA or gDNA that made up the material.

This clone was recorded a few times. In the source study's methods: The assay estimated nucleated cells by amplifying reference gene primers. The assay was immunoSEQ multiplex PCR, and TCRdb's table has in-frame clones only and misses some. That table is the source of V, J and clone size, and D and trimming were worked out from the DNA. This sample has around 20,000 clones, with about 90% found just once. The germline V gene has CDR1 SNHLY and CDR2 FYNNEI. This CDR3 region has 15 residues. Between the trimmed V and J ends, which lost 6 bases and 0 bases, there was a span of 11 bases. The V call is TRBV2, the J call TRBJ2-2, with a possible D match to TRBD1 (5 bases). Sequenced: peripheral blood. This sequence originates from a man in his 70s with acute or convalescent COVID-19. CDR3 residues: CASSVDNTNTGELFF. The CDR3 coding sequence is TGTGCCAGCAGCGTGGACAATACGAACACCGGGGAGCTGTTTTTT. Combining the CDR3 with reference TRBV2 and TRBJ2-2 gives the whole variable domain EPEVTQTPSHQVTQMGQEVILRCVPISNHLYFYWYRQILGQKVEFLVSFYNNEISEKSEIFDDQFSVERPDGSNFTLKIRSTKLEDSAMYFCASSVDNTNTGELFFGEGSRLTVL.